In this sample, the clone carrying this T cell receptor beta chain turned up many times. The sample belongs to a study of CD8+CD57+ T cells in acquired aplastic anemia. Investigators profiled TCR beta VDJ and CDR3 from genomic DNA template. One entry per CDR3 protein, called by TCRdb with MiXCR from the reads. The repertoire holds approximately 270,000 distinct CDR3 sequences, with approximately 56% as singletons. The CDR3 has 15 residues. CDR1 and CDR2 (germline): LNHNV, YYDKDF (reference sequence). V shed 0 bases and J shed 9 bases, with 17 bases lying between them. Material: sorted CD4+, CD8+, or CD8+CD57+ T cells (not recorded which) from PBMCs. The gene calls are TRBV15 and TRBJ2-5; D is perhaps TRBD2 (5 bases). The TCR was taken from a human donor with severe aplastic anemia or a healthy control (not recorded which). The CDR3 reads CATSRDPRSDGAQYF. CDR3 DNA sequence: TGTGCCACCAGCAGAGACCCCCGGTCGGACGGGGCCCAGTACTTC.